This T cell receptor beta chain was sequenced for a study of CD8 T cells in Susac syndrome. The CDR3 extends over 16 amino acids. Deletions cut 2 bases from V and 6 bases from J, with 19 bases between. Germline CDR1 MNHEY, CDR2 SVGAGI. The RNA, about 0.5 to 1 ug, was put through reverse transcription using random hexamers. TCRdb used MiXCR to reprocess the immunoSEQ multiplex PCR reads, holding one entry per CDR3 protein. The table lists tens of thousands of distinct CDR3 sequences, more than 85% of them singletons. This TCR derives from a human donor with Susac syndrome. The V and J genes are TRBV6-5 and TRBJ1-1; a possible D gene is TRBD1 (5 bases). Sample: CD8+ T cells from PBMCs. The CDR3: CASSYVYRPPDAEAFF. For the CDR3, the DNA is TGTGCCAGCAGTTACGTTTACAGGCCCCCGGACGCTGAAGCTTTCTTT.